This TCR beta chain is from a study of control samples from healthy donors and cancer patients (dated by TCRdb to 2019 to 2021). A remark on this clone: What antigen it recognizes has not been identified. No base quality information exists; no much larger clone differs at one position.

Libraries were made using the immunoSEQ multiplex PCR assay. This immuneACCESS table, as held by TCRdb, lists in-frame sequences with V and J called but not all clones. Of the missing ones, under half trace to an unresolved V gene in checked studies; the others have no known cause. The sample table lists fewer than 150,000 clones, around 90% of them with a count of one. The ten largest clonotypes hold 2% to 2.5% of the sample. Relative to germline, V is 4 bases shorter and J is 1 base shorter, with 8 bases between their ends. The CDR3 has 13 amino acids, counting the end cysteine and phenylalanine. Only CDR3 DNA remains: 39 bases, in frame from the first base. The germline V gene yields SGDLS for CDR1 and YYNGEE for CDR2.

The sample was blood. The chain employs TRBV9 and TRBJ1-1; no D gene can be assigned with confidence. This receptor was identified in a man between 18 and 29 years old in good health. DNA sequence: TGTGCCAGCAGCCGCGACGGGAACACTGAAGCTTTCTTT. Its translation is CASSRDGNTEAFF.